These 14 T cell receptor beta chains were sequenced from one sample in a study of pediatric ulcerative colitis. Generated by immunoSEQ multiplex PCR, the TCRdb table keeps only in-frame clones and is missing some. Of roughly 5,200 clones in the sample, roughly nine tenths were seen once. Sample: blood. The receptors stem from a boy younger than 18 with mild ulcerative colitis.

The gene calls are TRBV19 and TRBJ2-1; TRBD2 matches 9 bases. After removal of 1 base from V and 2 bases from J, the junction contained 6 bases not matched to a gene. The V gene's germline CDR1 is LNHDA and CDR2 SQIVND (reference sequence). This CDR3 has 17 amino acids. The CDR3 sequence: CASSIVGGGRAYNEQFF. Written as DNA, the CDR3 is TGTGCCAGTAGTATAGTCGGAGGCGGGAGGGCCTACAATGAGCAGTTCTTC.

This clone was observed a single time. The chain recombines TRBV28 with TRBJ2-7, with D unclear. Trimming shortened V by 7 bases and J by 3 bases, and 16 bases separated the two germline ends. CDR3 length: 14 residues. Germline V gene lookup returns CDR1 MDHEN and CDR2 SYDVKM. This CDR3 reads CASTLFGNNYEQYF. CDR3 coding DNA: TGTGCCAGCACCCTCTTCGGCAATAACTACGAGCAGTACTTC.

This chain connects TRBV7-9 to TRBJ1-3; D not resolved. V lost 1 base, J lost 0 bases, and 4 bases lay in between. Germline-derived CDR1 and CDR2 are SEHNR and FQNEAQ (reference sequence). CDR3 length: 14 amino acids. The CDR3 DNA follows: TGTGCCAGCAGCTTAGGCCGCTCTGGAAACACCATATATTTT. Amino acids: CASSLGRSGNTIYF.

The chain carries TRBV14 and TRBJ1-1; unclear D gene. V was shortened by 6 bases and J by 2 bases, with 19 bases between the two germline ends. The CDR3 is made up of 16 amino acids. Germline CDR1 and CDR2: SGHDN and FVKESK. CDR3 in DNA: TGTGCCAGCAGTCCGACTTTAAGCTATACTAACACTGAAGCTTTCTTT. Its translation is CASSPTLSYTNTEAFF.

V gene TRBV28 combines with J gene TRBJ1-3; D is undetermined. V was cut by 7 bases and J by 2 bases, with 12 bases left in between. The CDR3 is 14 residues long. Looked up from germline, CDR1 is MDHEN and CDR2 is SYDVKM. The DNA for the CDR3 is TGTGCCAGCACCCTGAGGCTGGCTGGAAACACCATATATTTT. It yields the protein CASTLRLAGNTIYF.

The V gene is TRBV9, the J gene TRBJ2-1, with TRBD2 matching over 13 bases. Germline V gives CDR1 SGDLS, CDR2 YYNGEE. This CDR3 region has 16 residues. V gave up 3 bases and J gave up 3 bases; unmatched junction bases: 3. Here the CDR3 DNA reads TGTGCCAGCAGCGCCCGACTAGCGGGAGGCTACAATGAGCAGTTCTTC. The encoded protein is CASSARLAGGYNEQFF.

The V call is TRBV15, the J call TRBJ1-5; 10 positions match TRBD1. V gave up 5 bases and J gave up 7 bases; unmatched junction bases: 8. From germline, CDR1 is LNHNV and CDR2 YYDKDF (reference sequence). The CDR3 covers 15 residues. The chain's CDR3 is CATSLTGQGVQPQHF. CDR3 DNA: TGTGCCACCAGCCTAACCGGACAGGGGGTCCAGCCCCAGCATTTT.

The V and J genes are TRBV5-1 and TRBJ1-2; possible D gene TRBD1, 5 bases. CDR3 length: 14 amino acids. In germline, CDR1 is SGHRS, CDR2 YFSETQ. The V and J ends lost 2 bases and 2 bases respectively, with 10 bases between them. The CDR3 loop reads CASSLEQVNYGYTF. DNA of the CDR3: TGCGCCAGCAGCTTAGAACAGGTGAACTATGGCTACACCTTC.

CDR3: CASSAGGASGSYEQYF. Written as DNA, the CDR3 is TGCGCCAGCAGCGCAGGAGGGGCTAGCGGGAGCTACGAGCAGTACTTC. The rearrangement uses TRBV5-1 and TRBJ2-7, with 10 bases matching TRBD2. V was clipped by 4 bases and J by 3 bases; unmatched bases: 10. The CDR3 covers 16 residues. Per germline, CDR1 SGHRS and CDR2 YFSETQ. The complete variable domain, with remaining parts taken from reference TRBV5-1 and TRBJ2-7, reads KAGVTQTPRYLIKTRGQQVTLSCSPISGHRSVSWYQQTPGQGLQFLFEYFSETQRNKGNFPGRFSGRQFSNSRSEMNVSTLELGDSALYLCASSAGGASGSYEQYFGPGTRLTVT.

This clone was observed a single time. The CDR3 is CASSFPNDGTGELFF. The CDR3 DNA follows: TGTGCCAGCAGTTTTCCGAACGATGGCACCGGGGAGCTGTTTTTT. The chain couples TRBV28 to TRBJ2-2, with unresolved D. The CDR3 has 15 amino acids. Germline loops: CDR1 MDHEN, CDR2 SYDVKM. Trimming pared 3 bases from V and 4 bases from J, leaving 12 bases between.

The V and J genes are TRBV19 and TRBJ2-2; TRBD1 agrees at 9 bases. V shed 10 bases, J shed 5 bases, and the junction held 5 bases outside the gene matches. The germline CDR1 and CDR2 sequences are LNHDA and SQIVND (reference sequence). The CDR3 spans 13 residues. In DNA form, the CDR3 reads TGTGCCACTCCGGGACAGGGAACCGGGGAGCTGTTTTTT. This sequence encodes CATPGQGTGELFF.

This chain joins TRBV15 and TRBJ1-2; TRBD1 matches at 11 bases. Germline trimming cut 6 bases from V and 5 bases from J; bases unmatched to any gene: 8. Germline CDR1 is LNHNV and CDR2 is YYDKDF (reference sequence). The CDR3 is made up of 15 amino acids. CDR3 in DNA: TGTGCCACCAGACCCGGGACAGGGGGAGATTATGGCTACACCTTC. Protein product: CATRPGTGGDYGYTF.

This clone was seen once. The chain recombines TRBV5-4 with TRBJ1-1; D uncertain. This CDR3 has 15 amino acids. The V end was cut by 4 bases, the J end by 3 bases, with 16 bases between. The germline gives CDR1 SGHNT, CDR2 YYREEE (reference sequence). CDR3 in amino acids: CASSLGLPSDTEAFF. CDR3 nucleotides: TGTGCCAGCAGCCTCGGACTCCCCTCGGACACTGAAGCTTTCTTT.

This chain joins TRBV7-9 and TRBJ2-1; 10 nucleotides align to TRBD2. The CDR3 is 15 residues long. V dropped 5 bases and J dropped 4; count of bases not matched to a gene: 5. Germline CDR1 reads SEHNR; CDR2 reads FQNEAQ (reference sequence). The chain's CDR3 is CASSTGTSEYNEQFF. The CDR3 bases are TGTGCCAGCAGCACGGGGACTAGCGAGTACAATGAGCAGTTCTTC.